These 9 T cell receptor beta chains were all obtained from the same sample, sequenced in a study of breast tumors, draining lymph nodes, adjacent tissues. TCRdb processed the multiplex PCR reads anew with MiXCR; each CDR3 protein has one entry. This table holds 100,000 to 150,000 distinct CDR3 sequences, 20% found once. The lymph nodes were axillary draining lymph nodes from breast cancer patients. Sequenced sample: axillary lymph node tissue. Receptor source: a female donor with breast cancer. Some clones in this sample may be carry-over from other donors' samples.

This clonotype was detected only once. Relative to the germline gene, one junction end is altered; a read error may explain this. V and J are TRBV18 and TRBJ2-1, with 11 bases matching TRBD1. The germline V gene has CDR1 KGHSH and CDR2 LQKENI. This CDR3 is 16 amino acids long. In DNA, the CDR3 is TGTGCCAGCTCATCCGCCGGGACAGGGGGATACAGTGAGCAGTTCTTC. Amino acid sequence: CASSSAGTGGYSEQFF.

Many counts were recorded for this clonotype. The genes are TRBV10-3 and TRBJ2-3; 16 nucleotides align to TRBD2. The germline V gene has CDR1 ENHRY and CDR2 SYGVKD. The J segment lost 5 bases and the V segment lost 7 bases, leaving 3 bases of the junction unmatched. This CDR3 spans 15 amino acids. Here the CDR3 DNA reads TGTGCCATCAAGGGACTAGCGGGGGGGATAGATACGCAGTATTTT. Protein sequence: CAIKGLAGGIDTQYF.

Many counts were recorded for this clonotype. The chain combines TRBV29-1 with TRBJ2-5; weak D call: TRBD2 (6 bases). The germline V gene has CDR1 SQVTM and CDR2 ANQGSEA. The CDR3 loop spans 13 amino acids. Trimming removed 3 bases at V and 5 bases at J, with 13 bases between. CDR3 bases: TGCAGCGTTGAGGCCGACAGCGGGGAGACCCAGTACTTC. It translates to CSVEADSGETQYF.

DNA for the CDR3: TGTGCCAGTAGTATATCGCAGAGAAGCGCCGGGGAGCTGTTTTTT. Translated, it gives CASSISQRSAGELFF. The rearrangement joins TRBV19 to TRBJ2-2; D uncertain. The CDR3 runs to 15 residues. V was cut by 2 bases and J by 6 bases, with 13 bases left in between. The germline V gene has CDR1 LNHDA and CDR2 SQIVND (reference sequence).

The chain combines TRBV4-3 with TRBJ2-7; perhaps TRBD1 as D (5 bases). Germline V gene sequence: CDR1 LGHNA, CDR2 YSLEER. This CDR3 contains 16 residues. Trimming shortened V by 0 bases and J by 4 bases, and 16 bases separated the two germline ends. CDR3 protein: CASSQDKAEQGYEQYF. In DNA form, the CDR3 reads TGCGCCAGCAGCCAAGATAAGGCAGAGCAGGGTTACGAGCAGTACTTC.

This clonotype was observed a few times. This sequence joins TRBV5-8 and TRBJ1-5; TRBD1 might be the D (5 bases). The germline gives CDR1 SGHTS, CDR2 YDEGEE. This CDR3 has 15 residues. V lost 2 bases to trimming and J lost 8 bases, with 17 bases between them. The CDR3, as DNA: TGTGCCAGCAGCTTTAGCCGGAGGGGTCTGGAGCCCCAGCATTTT. Translating it yields CASSFSRRGLEPQHF. Based on the CDR3 plus reference TRBV5-8 and TRBJ1-5, the full variable domain is EAGVTQSPTHLIKTRGQQATLRCSPISGHTSVYWYQQALGLGLQFLLWYDEGEERNRGNFPPRFSGRQFPNYSSELNVNALELEDSALYLCASSFSRRGLEPQHFGDGTRLSIL.

This clonotype was seen ten or more times. In DNA form, the CDR3 reads TGTGCCAGCAGTGATGGGGGACGGCTTTCTGGAAACACCATATATTTT. It is translated as CASSDGGRLSGNTIYF. The chain is built from TRBV2 and TRBJ1-3; maybe TRBD1 (5 bases). Germline lookup yields CDR1 SNHLY and CDR2 FYNNEI. Trimming shortened V by 3 bases and J by 1 base, and 13 bases separated the two germline ends. This CDR3 is built from 16 residues.

Comments on this clonotype: This could be a read error, since a much larger clone is one nucleotide away. The V gene is TRBV5-1, the J gene TRBJ2-1; D is perhaps TRBD1 or TRBD2 (6 bases each). The J call is in doubt because the DNA end fits TRBJ2-7 better. CDR3 size: 14 residues. The germline CDR1 and CDR2 sequences are SGHRS and YFSETQ. CDR3 region: CASSRAGRGDEQYF. CDR3 sequence (DNA): TGCGCCAGCAGCAGAGCGGGCAGGGGTGATGAGCAGTACTTC.

Details on this clonotype: A much larger clone is a single base away; this may be a read error. V gene TRBV5-1 combines with J gene TRBJ2-2; D could derive from TRBD1 or TRBD2 (7 bases each). The germline gives CDR1 SGHRS, CDR2 YFSETQ. The CDR3 spans 12 residues. The CDR3 loop is CASSLSGGEPFF. As DNA, the CDR3 is TGCGCCAGCAGCTTGTCAGGGGGGGAGCCGTTTTTT.